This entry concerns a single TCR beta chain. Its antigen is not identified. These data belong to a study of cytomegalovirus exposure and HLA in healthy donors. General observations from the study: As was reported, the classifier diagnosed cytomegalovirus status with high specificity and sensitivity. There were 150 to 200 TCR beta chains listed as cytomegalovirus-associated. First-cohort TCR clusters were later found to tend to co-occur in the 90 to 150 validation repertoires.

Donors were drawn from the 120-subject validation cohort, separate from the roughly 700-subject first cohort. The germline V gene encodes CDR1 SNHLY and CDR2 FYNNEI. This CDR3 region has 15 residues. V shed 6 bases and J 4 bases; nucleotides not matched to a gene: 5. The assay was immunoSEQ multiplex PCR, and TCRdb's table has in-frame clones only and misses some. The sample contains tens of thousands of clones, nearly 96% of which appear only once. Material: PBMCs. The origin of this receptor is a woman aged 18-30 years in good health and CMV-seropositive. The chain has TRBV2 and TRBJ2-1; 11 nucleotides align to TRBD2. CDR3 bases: TGTGCCAGCAGCATGACTAGCGGGGCATACAATGAGCAGTTCTTC. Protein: CASSMTSGAYNEQFF. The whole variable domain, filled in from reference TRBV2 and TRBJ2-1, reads EPEVTQTPSHQVTQMGQEVILRCVPISNHLYFYWYRQILGQKVEFLVSFYNNEISEKSEIFDDQFSVERPDGSNFTLKIRSTKLEDSAMYFCASSMTSGAYNEQFFGPGTRLTVL.